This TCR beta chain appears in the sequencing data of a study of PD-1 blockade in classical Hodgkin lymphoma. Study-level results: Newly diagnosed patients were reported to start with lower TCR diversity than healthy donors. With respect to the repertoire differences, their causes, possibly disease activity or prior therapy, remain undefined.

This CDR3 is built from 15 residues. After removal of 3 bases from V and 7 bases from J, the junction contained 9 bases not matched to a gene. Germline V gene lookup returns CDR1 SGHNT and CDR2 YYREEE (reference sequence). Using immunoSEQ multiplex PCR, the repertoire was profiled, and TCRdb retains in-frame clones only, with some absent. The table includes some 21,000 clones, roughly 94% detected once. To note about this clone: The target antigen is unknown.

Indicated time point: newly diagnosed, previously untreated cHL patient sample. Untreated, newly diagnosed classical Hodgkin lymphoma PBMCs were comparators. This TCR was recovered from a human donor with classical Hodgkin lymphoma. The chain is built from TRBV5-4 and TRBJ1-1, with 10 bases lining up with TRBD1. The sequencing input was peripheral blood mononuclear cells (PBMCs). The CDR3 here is CASSSRTGGYIEAFF. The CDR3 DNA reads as TGTGCCAGCAGCTCCCGGACAGGGGGTTACATTGAAGCTTTCTTT.